Listed here are 3 T cell receptor beta chains from one sample, sequenced in a study of regulatory T cells in long-lasting Graves disease. This sample's time point: newly diagnosed GD, antithyroid drugs for less than 3 months. Extracted PBMC RNA gave rise to the TCR library. Arm-PCR with iRepertoire HTBI primers amplified the CDR3 regions for these TCR beta libraries. One entry per CDR3 protein results from TCRdb running MiXCR on the multiplex PCR reads. The table lists approximately 480,000 distinct CDR3 sequences, about 17% of them singletons. A further study also used this sample, focusing on T cells in Graves' hyperthyroidism and ophthalmopathy.

Here the sequenced sample was peripheral blood mononuclear cells (PBMCs), taken at new diagnosis, from a patient treated with antithyroid drugs. These receptors all come from a man aged 35-49 years with Graves disease.

This clonotype occurred many times. The chain joins TRBV27 to TRBJ1-1, with D perhaps TRBD1 (6 bases). CDR3 length equals 14 residues. V lost 7 bases and J 3 bases, leaving 15 bases between the germline ends. Per germline, CDR1 MNHEY and CDR2 SMNVEV (reference sequence). The CDR3 loop reads CASTTPGEDTEAFF. The CDR3 DNA is TGTGCCAGCACCACCCCAGGGGAGGACACTGAAGCTTTCTTT.

This clonotype was found a few times. The chain joins TRBV18 to TRBJ2-1, with 9 bases that match TRBD1. Germline CDR1 KGHSH, CDR2 LQKENI. The CDR3 sequence is 17 residues long. V gave up 4 bases and J gave up 0 bases; unmatched junction bases: 7. The CDR3: CASSLYGQGLSYNEQFF. CDR3 nucleotide sequence: TGTGCCAGCTCACTTTACGGACAGGGGCTCTCCTACAATGAGCAGTTCTTC.

This clonotype was counted at least ten times. The chain couples TRBV10-3 to TRBJ2-2; 11 nucleotides match TRBD1. The ends lost 6 bases at V and 0 bases at J; junction bases unmatched: 0. The CDR3 is 15 amino acids. Germline-derived CDR1 and CDR2 are ENHRY and SYGVKD. In nucleotides, the CDR3 is TGTGCCATCAGGGGACAGGGGGCGAACACCGGGGAGCTGTTTTTT. Translating it yields CAIRGQGANTGELFF.